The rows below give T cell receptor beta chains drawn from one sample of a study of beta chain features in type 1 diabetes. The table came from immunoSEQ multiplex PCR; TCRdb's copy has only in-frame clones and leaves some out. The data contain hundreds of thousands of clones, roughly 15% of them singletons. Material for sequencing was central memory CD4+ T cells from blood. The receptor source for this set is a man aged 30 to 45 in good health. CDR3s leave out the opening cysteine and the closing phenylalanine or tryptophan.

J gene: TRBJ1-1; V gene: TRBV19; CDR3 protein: ATRPHPFSSRRMNTEAF
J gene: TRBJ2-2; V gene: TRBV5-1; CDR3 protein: ASSLEYGDTGELF
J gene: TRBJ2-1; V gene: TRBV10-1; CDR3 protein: ASGKGQGSEEQF
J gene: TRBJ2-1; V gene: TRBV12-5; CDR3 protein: ASGRTTESEQF
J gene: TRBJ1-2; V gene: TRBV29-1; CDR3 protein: SVAPGLRDLNYGYT
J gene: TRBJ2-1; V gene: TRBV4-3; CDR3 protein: ASSQELARGNEQF
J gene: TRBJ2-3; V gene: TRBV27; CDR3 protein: ASSSPLGLAGVGTQY
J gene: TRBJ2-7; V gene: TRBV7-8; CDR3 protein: ASSADPGGEQY
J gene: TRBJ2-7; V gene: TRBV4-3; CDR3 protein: ARSQGGASGAGSYEQY
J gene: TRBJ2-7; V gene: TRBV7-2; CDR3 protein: ASSFGKPYEQY
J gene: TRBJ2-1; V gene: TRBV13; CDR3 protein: ASSLFHLAARLSSYNEQF
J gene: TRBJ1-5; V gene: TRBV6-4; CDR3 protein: ASSDQGGNQPQH
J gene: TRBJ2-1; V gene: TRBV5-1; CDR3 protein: ASSPSGIATHEQF
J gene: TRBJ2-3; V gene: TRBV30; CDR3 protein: AWTGDTQY
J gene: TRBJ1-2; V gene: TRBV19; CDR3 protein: ASSGLDASNYGYT
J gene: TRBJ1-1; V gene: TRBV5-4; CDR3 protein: ASRLQGAGDTEAF
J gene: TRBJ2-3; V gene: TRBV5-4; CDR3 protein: ASSQGTKPDTQY
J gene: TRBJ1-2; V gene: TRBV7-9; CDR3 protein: ASSPMQDYGYT
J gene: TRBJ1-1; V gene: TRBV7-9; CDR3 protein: ASSPDQREAF
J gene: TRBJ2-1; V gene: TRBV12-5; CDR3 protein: ASGLAGSYNEQF